These 29 T cell receptor beta chains came from one sample sequenced in a study of blood T cell repertoires in COVID-19. Only in-frame clones appear in the TCRdb table, and some are missing; sequencing was by immunoSEQ multiplex PCR. The sample includes some 170,000 clones, approximately 88% of them seen just once. Material for sequencing was peripheral blood. The receptors here all came from a woman aged 40 to 50 with COVID-19, enrolled during active disease.

This chain joins TRBV7-8 and TRBJ1-5, with TRBD1 as a possible D gene (5 bases). Germline values: CDR1 SGHVS, CDR2 FQNEAQ. The CDR3 has 15 residues. Deletions cut 6 bases from V and 1 base from J, with 13 bases between. In DNA, the CDR3 is TGTGCCAGCAGTAGGATGAAGGGGAGCAATCAGCCCCAGCATTTT. This codes for CASSRMKGSNQPQHF.

This rearrangement joins TRBV6-6 to TRBJ1-1, with D unclear. This CDR3 has 17 residues. CDR1 MNHNY and CDR2 SVGAGI come from the germline V gene (reference sequence). V was cut by 5 bases and J by 8 bases, with 27 bases left in between. The CDR3 sequence: CASSPEIRTEFDGEAFF. CDR3 in DNA: TGTGCCAGCAGTCCTGAAATCCGAACGGAATTCGACGGGGAAGCTTTCTTT.

This chain joins TRBV5-1 and TRBJ1-3; D is uncertain. The germline V gene has CDR1 SGHRS and CDR2 YFSETQ. Deletions cut 7 bases from V and 0 bases from J, with 20 bases between. CDR3 length: 17 residues. In DNA, the CDR3 is TGCGCCAGCCGGGCGACGCTTGGGAGTAGCTCTGGAAACACCATATATTTT. Translated: CASRATLGSSSGNTIYF.

This clone was observed a single time. The chain carries TRBV24-1 and TRBJ2-1; 7 nucleotides agree with TRBD2. The junction had 13 bases not matched to a gene; V was cut back by 9 bases and J by 6 bases. CDR3 length: 15 amino acids. The V gene's germline CDR1 is KGHDR and CDR2 SFDVKD. CDR3 amino acids: CATEGSERGVNEQFF. CDR3 bases: TGTGCCACCGAGGGAAGTGAGCGGGGCGTCAATGAGCAGTTCTTC.

The gene calls are TRBV28 and TRBJ1-5; D remains unclear. CDR1 and CDR2 (germline): MDHEN, SYDVKM. This CDR3 region has 12 residues. V shed 4 bases and J shed 6 bases, with 7 bases lying between them. In nucleotides, the CDR3 is TGTGCCAGCAGTTGGCCTCCTCAGCCCCAGCATTTT. This encodes CASSWPPQPQHF.

The chain recombines TRBV7-3 with TRBJ2-3, with 7 bases that match TRBD2. Germline assignment: CDR1 SGHTA and CDR2 FQGTGA. The ends lost 1 base at V and 7 bases at J; junction bases unmatched: 8. This CDR3 is 15 amino acids long. The CDR3, as DNA: TGTGCCAGCAGCTTAATGGGAGCGGGGAGCAATACGCAGTATTTT. It specifies CASSLMGAGSNTQYF.

The chain couples TRBV6-5 to TRBJ2-7, with 10 bases matching TRBD2. The V gene's germline CDR1 is MNHEY and CDR2 SVGAGI. Trimming removed 6 bases from V and 4 bases from J; junction bases left unmatched: 9. CDR3 length: 15 amino acids. This chain's CDR3 is CASSQSGLAVYEQYF. The CDR3 DNA reads TGTGCCAGCAGCCAAAGCGGACTAGCGGTTTACGAGCAGTACTTC.

The V and J genes are TRBV9 and TRBJ2-3, with TRBD1 matching over 9 bases. The germline V gene encodes CDR1 SGDLS and CDR2 YYNGEE. V was clipped by 9 bases and J by 3 bases; unmatched bases: 11. The CDR3 spans 15 residues. The CDR3 is CATTTGGDGTDTQYF. CDR3 sequence (DNA): TGTGCCACTACCACAGGGGGCGATGGGACAGATACGCAGTATTTT.

The rearrangement uses TRBV6-4 and TRBJ2-2, with 9 bases that match TRBD1. This CDR3 has 15 amino acids. V gave up 4 bases and J gave up 4 bases; unmatched junction bases: 4. Germline V gene lookup returns CDR1 MRHNA and CDR2 SNTAGT. The CDR3 region has the DNA TGTGCCAGCAGTGCGGGGACAGGGACCACCGGGGAGCTGTTTTTT. Its translation is CASSAGTGTTGELFF.

On this clone: The junction and the germline gene differ at one end; a read error may be behind it. The chain carries TRBV7-8 and TRBJ2-7; maybe TRBD2 (6 bases). Germline lookup yields CDR1 SGHVS and CDR2 FQNEAQ. The length of the CDR3 is 14 residues. CDR3 loop: CASSWGGASFEQYF. Here the CDR3 DNA reads TGTGCCAGCAGTTGGGGCGGGGCTTCCTTCGAGCAGTACTTC.

The rearrangement links TRBV10-3 to TRBJ2-2; 10 positions agree with TRBD1. J was trimmed by 0 bases and V by 4 bases; bases with no gene match: 2. The germline gives CDR1 ENHRY, CDR2 SYGVKD. The CDR3 loop spans 16 amino acids. DNA of the CDR3: TGTGCCATCAGTGCCGGACAGGGGGCGAACACCGGGGAGCTGTTTTTT. This sequence encodes CAISAGQGANTGELFF.

This sequence joins TRBV5-6 and TRBJ2-7; weak D call: TRBD1 (6 bases). Trimming stripped 4 bases from V and 1 base from J, with 12 bases between. In germline, CDR1 is SGHDT, CDR2 YYEEEE. This CDR3 spans 14 amino acids. The CDR3 is CASSPWDISYEQYF. For the CDR3, the DNA is TGTGCCAGCAGCCCGTGGGACATTTCCTACGAGCAGTACTTC.

The genes are TRBV25-1 and TRBJ2-7; no clear D gene. The ends were cut back, 2 bases at V and 6 bases at J, with 8 bases in the middle. This CDR3 has 12 residues. Germline V gives CDR1 MGHDK, CDR2 SYGVNS. As DNA, the CDR3 is TGTGCCAGCAGTGAACGAGGATCCGAGCAGTACTTC. Its translation: CASSERGSEQYF.

By share, this clone ranks as medium-sized. The V and J genes are TRBV15 and TRBJ1-2; 7 positions agree with TRBD1. The V segment lost 3 bases and the J segment 6 bases; nucleotides outside the gene matches: 7. This CDR3 has 14 residues. CDR1 and CDR2 (germline): LNHNV, YYDKDF (reference sequence). CDR3: CATSSRRTGDGYTF. Here the CDR3 DNA reads TGTGCCACCAGCAGCCGCCGAACAGGGGATGGCTACACCTTC.

This sequence joins TRBV27 and TRBJ2-7; D is uncertain. Germline assignment: CDR1 MNHEY and CDR2 SMNVEV (reference sequence). V was clipped by 5 bases and J by 6 bases, with 17 bases between them. CDR3 length: 14 residues. The chain's CDR3 is CASSLDDILSEQYF. CDR3 in DNA: TGTGCCAGCAGTCTCGACGACATTTTATCCGAGCAGTACTTC.

This rearrangement joins TRBV6-5 to TRBJ1-6; D perhaps matches TRBD1 (6 bases). V was cut by 2 bases and J by 7 bases, with 6 bases left in between. Looked up from germline, CDR1 is MNHEY and CDR2 is SVGAGI. The CDR3 is made up of 13 amino acids. CDR3: CASSYDRNSPLHF. CDR3 DNA sequence: TGTGCCAGCAGTTACGACAGGAATTCACCCCTCCACTTT.

V and J are TRBV5-4 and TRBJ1-5, with D perhaps matching TRBD1 (5 bases). This CDR3 has 16 residues. The V end was cut by 1 base, the J end by 5 bases, with 16 bases between. In germline, CDR1 is SGHNT, CDR2 YYREEE (reference sequence). The CDR3: CASSLRGGQGDQPQHF. CDR3 coding DNA: TGTGCCAGCAGCTTGCGGGGAGGCCAGGGCGATCAGCCCCAGCATTTT.

Only a few counts were recorded for this clone. V gene TRBV28 combines with J gene TRBJ1-2; 9 nucleotides agree with TRBD1. CDR1 is MDHEN and CDR2 is SYDVKM in the germline V gene. The V and J ends lost 8 bases and 4 bases, in that order; junction bases with no gene match: 11. The CDR3 runs to 15 residues. CDR3 amino acids: CASVPYGDRVYGYTF. The CDR3, as DNA: TGTGCCAGCGTCCCTTATGGGGACAGGGTCTATGGCTACACCTTC.

The chain carries TRBV18 and TRBJ1-2; TRBD1 is a possible D gene (6 bases). With 4 bases removed from V and 8 bases from J, the gap between germline ends came to 17 bases. The CDR3 extends over 14 amino acids. CDR1 and CDR2 from the germline V gene are KGHSH and LQKENI. CDR3 protein: CASSLSRGAEGYTF. For the CDR3, the DNA is TGTGCCAGCTCACTCTCACGGGGGGCTGAGGGCTACACCTTC.

A few counts support this clone. The chain links TRBV6-5 to TRBJ2-7; 8 nucleotides agree with TRBD1. The V and J ends lost 1 base and 3 bases, in that order; junction bases with no gene match: 2. This CDR3 is 14 amino acids long. Germline CDR1 and CDR2: MNHEY and SVGAGI. CDR3 residues: CASSYFDRGYEQYF. The CDR3 coding sequence is TGTGCCAGCAGTTACTTTGACAGGGGCTACGAGCAGTACTTC.

The V call is TRBV5-4, the J call TRBJ2-5, with 7 bases identical to TRBD1. The CDR3 spans 13 residues. With V trimmed by 4 bases and J by 4 bases, 4 bases remained unmatched. Germline CDR1 is SGHNT and CDR2 is YYREEE (reference sequence). CDR3 DNA sequence: TGTGCCAGCAGCGCGTCAGGGGGAGAGACCCAGTACTTC. It codes for CASSASGGETQYF.

The CDR3 region is CASSVDGEPYEQYF. CDR3 DNA: TGTGCCAGCAGCGTAGACGGAGAACCCTACGAGCAGTACTTC. The V call is TRBV9, the J call TRBJ2-7; D remains ambiguous. Per germline, CDR1 SGDLS and CDR2 YYNGEE. The CDR3 totals 14 residues. V lost 0 bases, J lost 2 bases, and 9 bases lay in between.

The V and J genes are TRBV18 and TRBJ1-1; the D gene is possibly TRBD1 (6 bases). Trimming stripped 6 bases from V and 6 bases from J, with 20 bases between. The V gene's germline CDR1 is KGHSH and CDR2 LQKENI. The CDR3 totals 15 residues. CDR3 in amino acids: CASSAHGGAGAEAFF. CDR3 bases: TGTGCCAGCTCCGCGCATGGGGGGGCAGGGGCTGAAGCTTTCTTT.

The V and J genes are TRBV5-6 and TRBJ1-1; 8 bases line up with TRBD1. Germline V gives CDR1 SGHDT, CDR2 YYEEEE. V lost 0 bases to trimming and J lost 5 bases; unmatched junction nucleotides: 9. The CDR3 is 16 residues long. CDR3 coding DNA: TGTGCCAGCAGCTTGGCGGCAGGGGGCTCGAGGACTGAAGCTTTCTTT. As protein: CASSLAAGGSRTEAFF.

The chain joins TRBV19 to TRBJ2-7, with 7 bases aligning to TRBD1. Germline V gene data show CDR1 as LNHDA and CDR2 as SQIVND (reference sequence). The CDR3 is 15 amino acids. The junction had 13 bases not matched to a gene; V was cut back by 4 bases and J by 7 bases. This CDR3 is CASSTPRQGTGEQYF. The CDR3 DNA is TGTGCCAGTAGTACCCCGAGACAGGGCACGGGGGAGCAGTACTTC.

J is TRBJ2-7 and V is TRBV18; possibly TRBD1 for D (5 bases). V dropped 3 bases and J dropped 6 bases, with 15 bases sitting between them. Germline-derived CDR1 and CDR2 are KGHSH and LQKENI. The CDR3 is 14 residues long. Written as DNA, the CDR3 is TGTGCCAGCTCACCGCGAGACAGTCGGAGCGAGCAGTACTTC. It yields the protein CASSPRDSRSEQYF.

This clone occurred once. The rearrangement links TRBV25-1 to TRBJ1-1, with TRBD1 as a possible D gene (6 bases). CDR1 is MGHDK, CDR2 SYGVNS, per germline. This CDR3 spans 15 amino acids. Trimming took 3 bases from V and 6 from J, leaving 17 bases between them. Written as DNA, the CDR3 is TGTGCCAGCAGTGATCCTAGTAAGGGGGTTGCTGAAGCTTTCTTT. Its translation is CASSDPSKGVAEAFF.

The chain combines TRBV9 with TRBJ1-5, with 7 nucleotides matching TRBD1. CDR3 length equals 14 residues. The V gene's germline CDR1 is SGDLS and CDR2 YYNGEE. The ends lost 4 bases at V and 3 bases at J; junction bases unmatched: 4. CDR3 bases: TGTGCCAGCAGCTCGACAGGGTACAATCAGCCCCAGCATTTT. It codes for CASSSTGYNQPQHF.

The rearrangement links TRBV6-5 to TRBJ1-1; a possible D gene is TRBD1 (5 bases). The CDR3 runs 12 residues. Germline V gene sequence: CDR1 MNHEY, CDR2 SVGAGI. Trimming removed 10 bases from V and 2 bases from J, with 11 bases in between. The CDR3 protein is CATTQGNTEAFF. The CDR3 nucleotides read TGTGCCACCACCCAGGGCAACACTGAAGCTTTCTTT.